These 28 T cell receptor beta chains originate from one sample sequenced in a study of Ad26.COV2.S vaccination and SARS-CoV-2 variants. Treatment: 15 to 20 received Ad26.COV2.S at low or high dose, single or two shots; about 5 received placebo; per-sample allocation not given. After the first vaccine or placebo injection, samples were drawn on day 63. Produced via immunoSEQ multiplex PCR; TCRdb's table is partial and in-frame only. Among roughly 250,000 clones, 87% were seen once, and the ten largest hold roughly 3%. This specimen was peripheral blood, taken in a trial of Ad26.COV2.S vaccine versus placebo. All receptors derive from a person aged 18-60 years who received the Ad26.COV2.S COVID-19 vaccine or a placebo.

The rearrangement joins TRBV9 to TRBJ2-5, with D possibly being TRBD2 (6 bases). Trimming removed 4 bases from V and 5 bases from J, with 15 bases in between. Germline V gene sequence: CDR1 SGDLS, CDR2 YYNGEE. The CDR3 loop spans 14 amino acids. DNA for the CDR3: TGTGCCAGCAGCCTAGGTAGCGGCAGTGAGACCCAGTACTTC. This gives the protein CASSLGSGSETQYF.

The chain is built from TRBV9 and TRBJ2-1; 10 nucleotides match TRBD2. The CDR3 is made up of 16 amino acids. Losses at the gene ends were 0 bases for V and 7 bases for J; bases not matched to a gene: 7. Germline V gene data show CDR1 as SGDLS and CDR2 as YYNGEE. The CDR3, as DNA: TGTGCCAGCAGCGTAGGTAATAGCGGGGGGCAGAATGAGCAGTTCTTC. It encodes CASSVGNSGGQNEQFF.

The CDR3 coding sequence is TGTGCCAGCAGCCCGGACAGGGGCAAGCCATACGAGCAGTACGTC. This sequence encodes CASSPDRGKPYEQYV. V usage is TRBV7-8 and J usage is TRBJ2-7; 9 bases are a match to TRBD1. CDR3 length equals 15 residues. V lost 5 bases to trimming and J lost 4 bases; unmatched junction nucleotides: 9. From germline, CDR1 is SGHVS and CDR2 FQNEAQ.

The chain carries TRBV5-1 and TRBJ2-7, with 9 positions matching TRBD1. Germline V gene data show CDR1 as SGHRS and CDR2 as YFSETQ. The J segment lost 4 bases and the V segment lost 4 bases, leaving 9 bases of the junction unmatched. This CDR3 spans 15 amino acids. CDR3 region: CASSRLGTGFYEQYF. The CDR3 nucleotides read TGCGCCAGCAGCAGACTCGGGACAGGGTTTTACGAGCAGTACTTC.

The V gene is TRBV6-2 or TRBV6-3, the J gene TRBJ2-5; possible D gene TRBD2, 5 bases. Trimming removed 6 bases at V and 7 bases at J, with 21 bases between. Germline loops: CDR1 MNHEY, CDR2 SVGEGT. The CDR3 sequence is 15 residues long. The CDR3 region is CASSPLPAGVGTQYF. The CDR3 coding sequence is TGTGCCAGCAGCCCCCTTCCCGCCGGGGTCGGGACCCAGTACTTC.

The genes are TRBV11-2 and TRBJ2-1; 11 bases are a match to TRBD2. V trimming: 6 bases; J trimming: 0 bases; junction bases outside the gene matches: 10. Germline-derived CDR1 and CDR2 are SGHAT and FQNNGV. This CDR3 spans 18 amino acids. CDR3 residues: CASSGRIAGGSSYNEQFF. For the CDR3, the DNA is TGTGCCAGCAGTGGGAGAATAGCGGGAGGGAGCTCCTACAATGAGCAGTTCTTC.

The chain is built from TRBV19 and TRBJ2-3, with TRBD2 identical over 13 bases. J was trimmed by 5 bases and V by 9 bases; bases with no gene match: 8. CDR1 LNHDA and CDR2 SQIVND come from the germline V gene (reference sequence). The CDR3 consists of 15 residues. The CDR3 loop reads CASGTSGTSKDTQYF. The CDR3 nucleotides read TGTGCCAGCGGGACTAGCGGGACCTCGAAAGATACGCAGTATTTT.

The J gene is TRBJ2-3, the V gene TRBV11-1; 8 bases are a match to TRBD2. This CDR3 is built from 16 residues. Trimming at V came to 2 bases and at J to 3 bases, leaving 7 bases not matched to a gene. The V gene's germline CDR1 is SGHAT and CDR2 FQDESV (reference sequence). The CDR3 spells CASSLRLAGTTDTQYF. CDR3 nucleotides: TGTGCCAGCAGCTTAAGGCTAGCGGGCACGACAGATACGCAGTATTTT.

J is TRBJ2-1 and V is TRBV2, with 8 bases that match TRBD2. V shed 9 bases and J 8 bases; nucleotides not matched to a gene: 6. This CDR3 has 12 amino acids. Per germline, CDR1 SNHLY and CDR2 FYNNEI. For the CDR3, the DNA is TGTGCCAGTTTTCGGGGGGGCTATGAGCAGTTCTTC. This encodes CASFRGGYEQFF.

The rearrangement uses TRBV6-2 or TRBV6-3 and TRBJ1-3; D perhaps matches TRBD1 (6 bases). Between the trimmed V and J ends, which lost 6 bases and 0 bases, there was a span of 24 bases. The CDR3 has 19 amino acids. The V gene's germline CDR1 is MNHEY and CDR2 SVGEGT. The CDR3 DNA follows: TGTGCCAGCAGCAGAAAGGGGGGGGTGGACGCGGGCTCTGGAAACACCATATATTTT. This gives the protein CASSRKGGVDAGSGNTIYF.

The gene calls are TRBV4-1 and TRBJ1-1; maybe TRBD1 (5 bases). Trimming shortened V by 4 bases and J by 0 bases, and 9 bases separated the two germline ends. Looked up from germline, CDR1 is MGHRA and CDR2 is YSYEKL. The CDR3 extends over 14 amino acids. The CDR3 nucleotides are TGCGCCAGCAGCCCGGGACCCCTGAACACTGAAGCTTTCTTT. This gives the protein CASSPGPLNTEAFF.

The V call is TRBV6-5, the J call TRBJ1-2, with TRBD1 matching 8 bases. The CDR3 covers 13 residues. Germline V lookup: CDR1 MNHEY, CDR2 SVGAGI. The V and J ends lost 5 bases and 6 bases, in that order; junction bases with no gene match: 5. This chain's CDR3 is CASSTDRVHGYTF. The CDR3 region has the DNA TGTGCCAGCAGTACGGACAGGGTGCATGGCTACACCTTC.

The J gene is TRBJ2-1, the V gene TRBV5-6; 12 bases align to TRBD2. CDR1 and CDR2 from the germline V gene are SGHDT and YYEEEE. The V and J ends lost 6 bases and 6 bases, in that order; junction bases with no gene match: 16. This CDR3 comprises 18 residues. Here the CDR3 DNA reads TGTGCCAGCACCATCATGCTAGCGGGAGGGCCTCTCGGCAATGAGCAGTTCTTC. Protein: CASTIMLAGGPLGNEQFF.

The chain uses TRBV6-6 and TRBJ2-7; TRBD2 agrees at 8 bases. Germline values: CDR1 MNHNY, CDR2 SVGAGI (reference sequence). Losses at the gene ends were 3 bases for V and 1 base for J; bases not matched to a gene: 8. The CDR3 loop spans 16 amino acids. The CDR3 coding sequence is TGTGCCAGCAGTTATAAGATTGGCGGGGGGTCCTACGAGCAGTACTTC. Translated: CASSYKIGGGSYEQYF.

This clone was picked up one time. This same CDR3 is encoded by further DNA sequences in the sample. This sequence joins TRBV24-1 and TRBJ2-3, with 8 positions matching TRBD2. V dropped 4 bases and J dropped 3; count of bases not matched to a gene: 5. CDR3 length equals 15 residues. Per germline, CDR1 KGHDR and CDR2 SFDVKD. CDR3 in amino acids: CATSDPGTSTDTQYF. CDR3 DNA: TGTGCCACCAGTGACCCCGGGACTAGTACAGATACGCAGTATTTT.

This chain links TRBV30 with TRBJ1-1; D is undetermined. The germline V and J ends were trimmed by 4 bases and 4 bases, with 16 bases remaining between them. Germline V gives CDR1 GTSNPN, CDR2 SVGIG (reference sequence). This CDR3 is built from 14 residues. This chain's CDR3 is CAWNLKSGRTEAFF. The CDR3 DNA follows: TGTGCCTGGAACCTAAAAAGCGGCCGCACTGAAGCTTTCTTT.

The rearrangement links TRBV18 to TRBJ1-2; perhaps TRBD1 as D (5 bases). Germline values: CDR1 KGHSH, CDR2 LQKENI. This CDR3 has 15 amino acids. Trimming pared 2 bases from V and 2 bases from J, leaving 12 bases between. As DNA, the CDR3 is TGTGCCAGCTCACCAAACTACAGGACCAACTATGGCTACACCTTC. This gives the protein CASSPNYRTNYGYTF. The full variable domain, completed using reference TRBV18 and TRBJ1-2, is NAGVMQNPRHLVRRRGQEARLRCSPMKGHSHVYWYRQLPEEGLKFMVYLQKENIIDESGMPKERFSAEFPKEGPSILRIQQVVRGDSAAYFCASSPNYRTNYGYTFGSGTRLTVV.

The chain links TRBV27 to TRBJ1-5; D is unresolved. The CDR3 is made up of 17 amino acids. The V gene lost 6 bases and the J gene lost 0 bases, with 18 bases spanning the gap. The germline gives CDR1 MNHEY, CDR2 SMNVEV (reference sequence). CDR3 in DNA: TGTGCCAGCAGGAAGACACGAGGGAAGTATAGCAATCAGCCCCAGCATTTT. As protein: CASRKTRGKYSNQPQHF.

The chain employs TRBV30 and TRBJ1-3; D unclear. This CDR3 has 16 amino acids. Per the germline V gene, CDR1 is GTSNPN and CDR2 is SVGIG (reference sequence). Deletions cut 4 bases from V and 2 bases from J, with 18 bases between. The DNA for the CDR3 is TGTGCCTGGACCTTAACACCAGGAAAAACTGGAAACACCATATATTTT. Amino acid sequence: CAWTLTPGKTGNTIYF.

The chain uses TRBV7-3 and TRBJ2-7; 12 bases line up with TRBD2. With V trimmed by 1 base and J by 2 bases, 12 bases remained unmatched. The CDR3 length is 19 residues. Germline V gene lookup returns CDR1 SGHTA and CDR2 FQGTGA. The CDR3 coding sequence is TGTGCCAGCAGCTTAAGTCCCCGGGCTAGCGGGGGGGCGGCCTACGAGCAGTACTTC. This translates into CASSLSPRASGGAAYEQYF.

V gene TRBV4-1 combines with J gene TRBJ2-2; TRBD2 matches at 16 bases. This CDR3 spans 20 amino acids. CDR1 and CDR2 (germline): MGHRA, YSYEKL. V lost 0 bases and J lost 2; bases outside the gene matches: 6. CDR3 coding DNA: TGCGCCAGCAGCCAAGATTTGGGACTAGCGGGGGGGCCTAACACCGGGGAGCTGTTTTTT. This encodes CASSQDLGLAGGPNTGELFF.

This sequence joins TRBV5-6 and TRBJ2-5; the D gene is possibly TRBD2 (5 bases). Trimming left V 0 bases short and J 4 bases short, with 13 bases between. The germline gives CDR1 SGHDT, CDR2 YYEEEE. The CDR3 is 15 amino acids. CDR3 region: CASSLDPGTGETQYF. In nucleotides, the CDR3 is TGTGCCAGCAGCTTGGATCCGGGAACGGGAGAGACCCAGTACTTC.

The J gene is TRBJ2-1, the V gene TRBV2, with D maybe TRBD1 (5 bases). Trimming left V 6 bases short and J 8 bases short, with 20 bases between. This CDR3 has 15 residues. Per the germline V gene, CDR1 is SNHLY and CDR2 is FYNNEI. This CDR3 is CASRPRARVMDEQFF. As DNA, the CDR3 is TGTGCCAGCAGACCTCGGGCCAGGGTGATGGATGAGCAGTTCTTC.

The chain employs TRBV7-9 and TRBJ1-2; D uncertain. Germline CDR1 SEHNR, CDR2 FQNEAQ (reference sequence). The CDR3 runs to 13 residues. V lost 1 base and J 4 bases, leaving 7 bases between the germline ends. The CDR3 loop is CASSLGGVYGYTF. CDR3 DNA: TGTGCCAGCAGCTTAGGAGGCGTCTATGGCTACACCTTC.

The chain joins TRBV19 to TRBJ2-5; 8 nucleotides align to TRBD1. The CDR3 covers 14 residues. Germline V lookup: CDR1 LNHDA, CDR2 SQIVND (reference sequence). The ends lost 4 bases at V and 0 bases at J; junction bases unmatched: 1. The CDR3 region is CASSKGQDQETQYF. The CDR3 nucleotides are TGTGCCAGTAGTAAGGGACAGGACCAAGAGACCCAGTACTTC.

The gene calls are TRBV14 and TRBJ2-1, with D unclear. There are 15 residues in the CDR3. V gave up 0 bases and J gave up 2 bases, with 8 bases separating them. Germline assignment: CDR1 SGHDN and CDR2 FVKESK. CDR3 nucleotides: TGTGCCAGCAGCCAAGACGGGTCGACCTACAATGAGCAGTTCTTC. It specifies CASSQDGSTYNEQFF. Full variable domain (missing parts from reference TRBV14 and TRBJ2-1): EAGVTQFPSHSVIEKGQTVTLRCDPISGHDNLYWYRRVMGKEIKFLLHFVKESKQDESGMPNNRFLAERTGGTYSTLKVQPAELEDSGVYFCASSQDGSTYNEQFFGPGTRLTVL.

J is TRBJ2-6 and V is TRBV4-3; 9 nucleotides agree with TRBD1. CDR1 and CDR2 (germline): LGHNA, YSLEER. With V trimmed by 3 bases and J by 1 base, 7 bases remained unmatched. This CDR3 has 18 residues. The CDR3 here is CASSQDTGTGSGANVLTF. The CDR3 DNA reads as TGCGCCAGCAGCCAGGATACCGGGACAGGGTCTGGGGCCAACGTCCTGACTTTC.

The V call is TRBV6-4, the J call TRBJ2-1; TRBD1 matches 7 bases. CDR1 is MRHNA, CDR2 SNTAGT, per germline. The CDR3 length is 16 residues. With V trimmed by 0 bases and J by 7 bases, 9 bases remained unmatched. CDR3 loop: CASSDSRLQGVNEQFF. The CDR3 DNA sequence: TGTGCCAGCAGTGACTCCCGTCTCCAGGGGGTTAATGAGCAGTTCTTC.